These T cell receptor beta chains were read from a single sample in a study of blood T cells in healthy people across ages. Via MiXCR, TCRdb re-called the 5' RACE reads, giving one row per CDR3 protein. Of about 760,000 distinct CDR3 sequences in the sample, roughly 25% were seen once. This same sample was also part of a study on T cells of mothers and their children.

The sequenced sample was blood. The receptors were sampled from a boy aged 5-17 years in good health. CDR3s include the opening cysteine and the closing phenylalanine or tryptophan. A D gene is named only where the DNA matches it firmly. Some rows mark clone size as missing; the rest say once, few, many or name a class of expanded clone.

J | D | size | V | DNA | CDR3
TRBJ1-1 | NA | NA | TRBV20-1 | TGCAGTGCTAGAGCGAGGGCAGAACAAGCTTTCTTT | CSARARAEQAFF
TRBJ2-4 | TRBD2 | many | TRBV2 | TGTGCCAACGGACTAGCGGGAATCACGGACATTCAGTACTTC | CANGLAGITDIQYF
TRBJ2-7 | TRBD1 | NA | TRBV20-1 | TGCAGTGCTAGAGATCCACAGGGGGCTGCCTACGAGCAGTACTTC | CSARDPQGAAYEQYF
TRBJ2-5 | TRBD2 | once | TRBV10-3 | TGTGCCATCAGTGAGTCACTAGCGGGGCAAGAGACCCAGTACTTC | CAISESLAGQETQYF
TRBJ2-7 | NA | few | TRBV6-6 | TGTGCCAGCAGTGGGTCTCTCGAGCAGTACTTC | CASSGSLEQYF
TRBJ2-2 | NA | few | TRBV7-8 | TGTGCCAGCAGCTTTGACAGTGCGGGGGAGCTGTTTTTT | CASSFDSAGELFF
TRBJ2-3 | NA | few | TRBV29-1 | TGCAGCGTTGATGAACTAAGGGACGGTAGCACAGATACGCAGTATTTT | CSVDELRDGSTDTQYF
TRBJ1-2 | NA | NA | TRBV5-1 | TGCGCCAGCGGAGGGGCTTATGGCTACACCTTC | CASGGAYGYTF
TRBJ2-2 | NA | few | TRBV4-2 | TGTGCCAGCAGCCAAGATTTTACCGGGGAGCTGTTTTTT | CASSQDFTGELFF
TRBJ1-2 | NA | NA | TRBV7-9 | TGTGCCGGCGAGGACCTTAACTATGGCTACACCTTC | CAGEDLNYGYTF
TRBJ2-7 | NA | NA | TRBV14 | TGTGCCAGCAGCCAAGATGGCGGGGGCGTGAGTTACGAGCAGTACTTC | CASSQDGGGVSYEQYF
TRBJ1-4 | NA | NA | TRBV12-3/TRBV12-4 | TGTGCCAGCAGAGGAGACAGGCTGAATGAAAAACTGTTTTTT | CASRGDRLNEKLFF
TRBJ1-2 | NA | few | TRBV12-3/TRBV12-4 | TGTGCCAGCAGCATCCTCCGAGGGGGCTATGGCTACACCTTC | CASSILRGGYGYTF
TRBJ2-7 | NA | few | TRBV7-9 | TGTGCCAGCAGCTTAGGGCAGGGGAGTATCTACGAGCAGTACTTC | CASSLGQGSIYEQYF
TRBJ2-1 | NA | NA | TRBV27 | TGTGCCAGCAGTTTGAATGCGGCGCGCTCCTACAATGAGCAGTTCTTC | CASSLNAARSYNEQFF
TRBJ1-1 | NA | few | TRBV15 | TGTGCCACCAGCAGAGACCCCGGTACTGAAGCTTTCTTT | CATSRDPGTEAFF
TRBJ2-1 | TRBD2 | NA | TRBV6-1 | TGTGCCAGCCTACAAGGGGGGACTAGCGAGAACAATGAGCAGTTCTTC | CASLQGGTSENNEQFF
TRBJ2-3 | NA | NA | TRBV5-1 | TGCGCCAGCAGCCCTGGGTTGGGAGATACGCAGTATTTT | CASSPGLGDTQYF
TRBJ2-7 | NA | few | TRBV27 | TGTGCCAGCAGTTTGTGGGCGGTCTCCTACGAGCAGTACTTC | CASSLWAVSYEQYF
TRBJ2-6 | TRBD1 | NA | TRBV5-5 | TGTGCCAGCAGCAGGGGGCAGTCTGGGGCCAACGTCCTGACTTTC | CASSRGQSGANVLTF
TRBJ1-1 | TRBD1 | few | TRBV6-5 | TGTGCCAGCAGTTATTCGGCCATAGGGACAGCCGGGAACACTGAAGCTTTCTTT | CASSYSAIGTAGNTEAFF
TRBJ2-7 | NA | NA | TRBV2 | TGTGCCAGCACCGCGGTGGGTTACGAGCAGTACTTC | CASTAVGYEQYF
TRBJ2-5 | NA | many | TRBV11-2 | TGTGCCAGCAGTTTCACCGAAGAGACCCAGTACTTC | CASSFTEETQYF
TRBJ2-5 | NA | few | TRBV3-1 | TGTGCCAGCAGCCAAGATCGGGCTAGCCCAACCCAGTACTTC | CASSQDRASPTQYF
TRBJ1-1 | TRBD1 | NA | TRBV28 | TGTGCCAGCAGTCCCGTCGGGCAGGGGGTGAACACTGAAGCTTTCTTT | CASSPVGQGVNTEAFF
TRBJ2-5 | NA | NA | TRBV9 | TGTGCCAGCAGCGTAGCGACCCGGGGACGGGAGACCCAGTACTTC | CASSVATRGRETQYF
TRBJ2-6 | NA | few | TRBV6-5 | TGTGCCAGCGCAAGGGGGGGGCCTGGGGCCAACGTCCTGACTTTC | CASARGGPGANVLTF
TRBJ2-7 | NA | few | TRBV14 | TGTGCCAGCAGCCGTAGGGATGACGAGCAGTACTTC | CASSRRDDEQYF
TRBJ2-5 | NA | few | TRBV6-1 | TGTGCCAGCAGTGAGCGGATGGAGACCCAGTACTTC | CASSERMETQYF
TRBJ1-4 | NA | NA | TRBV11-2 | TGTGCCAGCAGACAACCGGGTCGGAAAACTCCCCTGTTTTTT | CASRQPGRKTPLFF
TRBJ2-5 | TRBD1 | few | TRBV7-2 | TGTGCCAGCAGTGATTCGGGACAGGGGGTAAAGCAGTACTTC | CASSDSGQGVKQYF
TRBJ2-3 | NA | NA | TRBV4-2 | TGTGCCAGCAGCCAAGAAGGTTCCAACAGGGAGCCTACAGATACGCAGTATTTT | CASSQEGSNREPTDTQYF
TRBJ2-7 | NA | few | TRBV29-1 | TGCAGCGTCATGGAGGGCGTCGGAACCTACGAGCAGTACTTC | CSVMEGVGTYEQYF
TRBJ2-5 | NA | few | TRBV20-1 | TGCAGTGCTAGAGTAAAGGGATTACAAGAGACCCAGTACTTC | CSARVKGLQETQYF
TRBJ2-5 | TRBD2 | few | TRBV2 | TGTGCCAGCAGACGAGGGAGACTAGCGGCCCAAGAGACCCAGTACTTC | CASRRGRLAAQETQYF
TRBJ2-5 | NA | NA | TRBV7-8 | TGTGCCAGCAGCTTGTATCAGGTCCGTCGGACTCAATTCAAAGAGACCCAGTACTTC | CASSLYQVRRTQFKETQYF
TRBJ1-3 | NA | few | TRBV9 | TGTGCCAGCGGCGGTTTAAGACCGGACAGCTCTGGAAACACCATATATTTT | CASGGLRPDSSGNTIYF
TRBJ2-1 | TRBD2 | NA | TRBV7-8 | TGTGCCAGCAGCGAACGGGGTCCTAGCGGGGGATACAATGAGCAGTTCTTC | CASSERGPSGGYNEQFF
TRBJ2-1 | NA | NA | TRBV10-3 | TGTGCCAGCCTCTCTCGGGAGATCAATGAGCAGTTCTTC | CASLSREINEQFF
TRBJ1-6 | NA | few | TRBV7-2 | TGTGCCAGCATGCGGGACGAGTCACCCCTCCACTTT | CASMRDESPLHF
TRBJ2-7 | TRBD2 | few | TRBV29-1 | TGCAGCGTTGAATGGGGGGGTTCCTACGAGCAGTACTTC | CSVEWGGSYEQYF
TRBJ2-7 | NA | few | TRBV18 | TGTGCCAGCTCACCTTCGACAGCCCACTCCTACGAGCAGTACTTC | CASSPSTAHSYEQYF
TRBJ2-7 | TRBD2 | NA | TRBV3-1 | TGTGCCAGCAGCCAAGAAGGAGGGGGACTAGCCTCCTACGAGCAGTACTTC | CASSQEGGGLASYEQYF
TRBJ2-1 | NA | NA | TRBV25-1 | TGTGCCAGCAGTGAGAAATCCCTAGGAGGGTACGTTGAGCAGTTCTTC | CASSEKSLGGYVEQFF
TRBJ1-2 | NA | NA | TRBV5-4 | TGTGCCAGCAGCTTGGTGGCAGGGCTTGGTGGCTACACCTTC | CASSLVAGLGGYTF